This T cell receptor (beta chain) was obtained from a study of T cells in Graves' hyperthyroidism and ophthalmopathy. Per germline, CDR1 SEHNR and CDR2 FQNEAQ (reference sequence). The CDR3 covers 13 residues. Deletions cut 8 bases from V and 1 base from J, with 11 bases between. RNA transcripts served as the template for amplifying TCR beta CDR3 regions. The study used the HTBI primer set for a first-round RT-PCR of the TCR CDR3. TCRdb recomputed calls from the multiplex PCR reads with MiXCR, one row per CDR3 protein. This sample has approximately 690,000 distinct CDR3 sequences, with 14% found just once. This clonotype was picked up many times. At least 3 on the Clinical Activity Score was recorded for ophthalmopathy patients, who also had NOSPECS grade at least 4 and duration under 3 months. PBMCs came from over 8.5 ml fresh peripheral blood.

The sequencing input was blood. This TCR came from a woman aged 45-65 years with Graves' ophthalmopathy. This chain joins TRBV7-9 and TRBJ1-1; the D is unclear. As DNA, the CDR3 is TGTGCCAGCGGCCCTGAGTGGAACACTGAAGCTTTCTTT. Its translation: CASGPEWNTEAFF.